This passage covers 22 T cell receptor beta chains from one sample sequenced in a study of shared clonotypes between healthy human individuals (TCRdb year 2020). The library was prepared using the immunoSEQ multiplex PCR assay. TCRdb provides this immuneACCESS table in a form limited to in-frame rearrangements. Some clones are lacking; in checked studies, under half of them reflect an unresolved V gene, and why the rest are absent is not known. For this sample there are 550,000 to 600,000 clones; nearly 98% appear just once. 0.3% of the sample comes from the top ten. CD8 naive samples were CD45RO-negative cells positively selected for CCR7, giving a CD45RA+CCR7+ population that excluded TemRA cells. Sequenced: naive CD8+ T cells sorted from blood. The intended sense of this specimen's cell subset or site label: CD45RA+CCR7+. The receptors stem from a young man in good health.

The CDR3 region is CASSFLGGNYEQYF. CDR3 DNA sequence: TGTGCCAGCAGCTTTTTGGGGGGGAATTACGAGCAGTACTTC. The V gene is TRBV7-2, the J gene TRBJ2-7; 7 bases line up with TRBD2. The trim removed 3 bases at V and 4 bases at J, leaving 6 bases unmatched. CDR1 is SGHTA, CDR2 FQGNSA, per germline. The CDR3 spans 14 residues.

Details on this clone: In the same sample, other DNA sequences code for this CDR3. The CDR3 bases are TGTGCCAGCAGTTTATCAACTAGCGGCACCTACGAGCAGTACTTC. This gives the protein CASSLSTSGTYEQYF. The chain carries TRBV27 and TRBJ2-7; TRBD2 agrees at 8 bases. Germline V gene lookup returns CDR1 MNHEY and CDR2 SMNVEV (reference sequence). Trimming at V came to 0 bases and at J to 2 bases, leaving 3 bases not matched to a gene. CDR3 size: 15 residues.

The chain recombines TRBV10-2 with TRBJ2-2; D is unclear. The CDR3 totals 13 residues. The germline gives CDR1 WSHSY, CDR2 SAAADI. V dropped 2 bases and J dropped 4 bases, with 5 bases sitting between them. The CDR3 coding sequence is TGCGCCAGCAGTGAGCAGAGCACCGGGGAGCTGTTTTTT. Translation gives CASSEQSTGELFF.

The gene calls are TRBV5-5 and TRBJ2-7; the D call may be TRBD1 or TRBD2 (6 bases each). The CDR3 covers 14 residues. Deletions cut 0 bases from V and 2 bases from J, with 9 bases between. Per the germline V gene, CDR1 is SGHKS and CDR2 is YYEKEE (reference sequence). CDR3 region: CASSLERGPYEQYF. The CDR3 region has the DNA TGTGCCAGCAGCTTGGAACGGGGGCCCTACGAGCAGTACTTC.

This rearrangement joins TRBV27 to TRBJ2-1; D might be TRBD1 (6 bases). Per the germline V gene, CDR1 is MNHEY and CDR2 is SMNVEV (reference sequence). This CDR3 contains 14 residues. Trimming shortened V by 2 bases and J by 7 bases, and 12 bases separated the two germline ends. This CDR3 reads CASSLLGQTNEQFF. CDR3 sequence (DNA): TGTGCCAGCAGTTTACTTGGACAGACTAATGAGCAGTTCTTC.

The chain carries TRBV9 and TRBJ2-2; 14 nucleotides line up with TRBD2. Trimming cost V 0 bases and J 5 bases; bases outside gene matches: 9. The CDR3 covers 19 residues. The germline gives CDR1 SGDLS, CDR2 YYNGEE. CDR3 sequence reads: CASSVGNLGLAGGTGELFF. CDR3 in DNA: TGTGCCAGCAGCGTAGGGAACCTAGGACTAGCGGGAGGTACCGGGGAGCTGTTTTTT.

This clone was found once. V and J are TRBV6-5 and TRBJ1-2, with D hard to call. Trimming removed 0 bases at V and 6 bases at J, with 8 bases between. This CDR3 comprises 13 residues. Germline CDR1 and CDR2: MNHEY and SVGAGI. The CDR3 is CASSYSILDGYTF. CDR3 bases: TGTGCCAGCAGTTACTCGATCCTAGATGGCTACACCTTC.

This chain uses TRBV9 with TRBJ2-3; the D is unclear. The CDR3 is made up of 16 amino acids. The ends were cut back, 3 bases at V and 2 bases at J, with 16 bases in the middle. Germline assignment: CDR1 SGDLS and CDR2 YYNGEE. The CDR3 sequence is CASSGRTGINTDTQYF. As DNA, the CDR3 is TGTGCCAGCAGCGGCCGGACCGGAATAAACACAGATACGCAGTATTTT.

This chain uses TRBV6-1 with TRBJ2-7, with 7 bases fitting TRBD1. The junction had 4 bases not matched to a gene; V was cut back by 4 bases and J by 4 bases. Germline V gives CDR1 MNHNS, CDR2 SASEGT. This CDR3 has 13 amino acids. CDR3 in DNA: TGTGCCAGCAGTGTGGGACAGCGGTACGAGCAGTACTTC. Translated, it gives CASSVGQRYEQYF.

The chain couples TRBV7-6 to TRBJ2-7, with TRBD2 identical over 11 bases. In germline, CDR1 is SGHVS, CDR2 FNYEAQ. The CDR3 contains 14 residues. J lost 7 bases, V lost 5 bases, and 7 bases had no gene match. The CDR3 is CASSDVAGGSEQYF. CDR3 coding DNA: TGTGCCAGCAGCGACGTAGCGGGAGGGTCTGAGCAGTACTTC. Complete variable domain (other parts from reference TRBV7-6 and TRBJ2-7): GAGVSQSPRYKVTKRGQDVALRCDPISGHVSLYWYRQALGQGPEFLTYFNYEAQQDKSGLPNDRFSAERPEGSISTLTIQRTEQRDSAMYRCASSDVAGGSEQYFGPGTRLTVT.

The chain links TRBV7-9 to TRBJ2-7, with TRBD1 matching 12 bases. The junction had 5 bases not matched to a gene; V was cut back by 4 bases and J by 4 bases. This CDR3 is built from 15 residues. The germline CDR1 and CDR2 sequences are SEHNR and FQNEAQ (reference sequence). CDR3 protein: CASSSGTGGPYEQYF. Here the CDR3 DNA reads TGTGCCAGCAGCTCCGGGACAGGGGGCCCTTACGAGCAGTACTTC.

The chain couples TRBV7-8 to TRBJ1-5; the match to TRBD1 covers 8 bases. CDR1 is SGHVS, CDR2 FQNEAQ, per germline. Unmatched junction bases numbered 10, after V lost 2 bases and J lost 4 bases. This CDR3 spans 17 amino acids. CDR3 sequence: CASSLMGRGRRNQPQHF. The CDR3 nucleotides are TGTGCCAGCAGCTTAATGGGCAGGGGGCGAAGGAATCAGCCCCAGCATTTT.

V and J are TRBV27 and TRBJ2-7, with 8 nucleotides matching TRBD2. The CDR3 totals 13 residues. Germline assignment: CDR1 MNHEY and CDR2 SMNVEV (reference sequence). After removal of 3 bases from V and 5 bases from J, the junction contained 3 bases not matched to a gene. The CDR3 here is CASSLSGSNEQYF. The CDR3 DNA is TGTGCCAGCAGTTTGAGCGGGAGCAACGAGCAGTACTTC.

The chain has TRBV15 and TRBJ1-2, with 7 bases identical to TRBD1. Germline lookup yields CDR1 LNHNV and CDR2 YYDKDF (reference sequence). V shed 0 bases, J shed 5 bases, and the junction held 6 bases outside the gene matches. The CDR3 is 15 residues long. The CDR3 DNA sequence: TGTGCCACCAGCAGAGATATTGGGGGACAGTATGGCTACACCTTC. Its protein product is CATSRDIGGQYGYTF.

The chain employs TRBV11-2 and TRBJ2-7, with 8 nucleotides matching TRBD1. The CDR3 contains 18 residues. The V gene end was trimmed by 3 bases and the J gene end by 0 bases; junction bases not matched to a gene: 13. CDR1 and CDR2 (germline): SGHAT, FQNNGV. Written as DNA, the CDR3 is TGTGCCAGCAGCTTGGGCCCCGGGACAGGAAAATACTCCTACGAGCAGTACTTC. It is translated as CASSLGPGTGKYSYEQYF.

The chain employs TRBV4-1 and TRBJ1-3; D gene ambiguous. This CDR3 comprises 15 residues. CDR1 is MGHRA and CDR2 is YSYEKL in the germline V gene. Trimming pared 0 bases from V and 4 bases from J, leaving 10 bases between. CDR3 region: CASSQDTGRGNTIYF. The CDR3 DNA reads as TGCGCCAGCAGCCAAGATACGGGTCGGGGAAACACCATATATTTT.

The chain has TRBV19 and TRBJ2-7, with 10 bases that match TRBD1. Per germline, CDR1 LNHDA and CDR2 SQIVND (reference sequence). The CDR3 covers 15 residues. V shed 5 bases and J 2 bases; nucleotides not matched to a gene: 6. CDR3 coding DNA: TGTGCCAGTAGTGGGTACGACAGGGGGCCCTACGAGCAGTACTTC. This codes for CASSGYDRGPYEQYF. Based on the CDR3 plus reference TRBV19 and TRBJ2-7, the full variable domain is DGGITQSPKYLFRKEGQNVTLSCEQNLNHDAMYWYRQDPGQGLRLIYYSQIVNDFQKGDIAEGYSVSREKKESFPLTVTSAQKNPTAFYLCASSGYDRGPYEQYFGPGTRLTVT.

The V call is TRBV14, the J call TRBJ2-7; D remains ambiguous. The CDR3 has 15 amino acids. V lost 1 base and J lost 0, with 10 bases in between. The germline V gene encodes CDR1 SGHDN and CDR2 FVKESK. CDR3 nucleotides: TGTGCCAGCAGCCAAGTAGGCAGTAACTCCTACGAGCAGTACTTC. It is translated as CASSQVGSNSYEQYF. The full variable domain, in which reference TRBV14 and TRBJ2-7 provide the parts outside the CDR3, is EAGVTQFPSHSVIEKGQTVTLRCDPISGHDNLYWYRRVMGKEIKFLLHFVKESKQDESGMPNNRFLAERTGGTYSTLKVQPAELEDSGVYFCASSQVGSNSYEQYFGPGTRLTVT.

The chain combines TRBV4-1 with TRBJ2-7, with TRBD2 matching over 10 bases. The germline CDR1 and CDR2 sequences are MGHRA and YSYEKL. With V trimmed by 4 bases and J by 0 bases, 12 bases remained unmatched. The CDR3 spans 18 residues. CDR3 region: CASSLMPSLAGHSYEQYF. The DNA of the CDR3 is TGCGCCAGCAGCCTCATGCCCTCACTAGCGGGACACTCCTACGAGCAGTACTTC.

The chain carries TRBV5-1 and TRBJ2-7; 7 nucleotides match TRBD1. The CDR3 covers 16 residues. V dropped 2 bases and J dropped 4; count of bases not matched to a gene: 12. From germline, CDR1 is SGHRS and CDR2 YFSETQ. The CDR3 DNA is TGCGCCAGCAGCTTCCCCCCGGGACAGCCTGAATACGAGCAGTACTTC. The encoded protein is CASSFPPGQPEYEQYF.

The chain recombines TRBV6-6 with TRBJ2-7; 7 bases are a match to TRBD2. This CDR3 has 14 residues. Trimming cost V 3 bases and J 5 bases; bases outside gene matches: 7. Germline V CDR1 and CDR2: MNHNY, SVGAGI (reference sequence). The CDR3 loop reads CASSYVGRPNEQYF. In DNA form, the CDR3 reads TGTGCCAGCAGTTATGTCGGGAGGCCCAACGAGCAGTACTTC.

A note on this clone: The same CDR3 arises from other DNA sequences in this sample as well. The chain combines TRBV11-2 with TRBJ2-7; D gene uncertain. Between the trimmed V and J ends, which lost 0 bases and 2 bases, there was a span of 2 bases. Per the germline V gene, CDR1 is SGHAT and CDR2 is FQNNGV. There are 12 residues in the CDR3. CDR3 region: CASSLDPYEQYF. The CDR3 bases are TGTGCCAGCAGCTTAGACCCCTACGAGCAGTACTTC.